One TCR beta chain is described in this entry. The record originates from a study of CD8 T cells in Susac syndrome. cDNA came from roughly 0.47 to 1 ug RNA primed by random hexamers. A multiplex approach, immunoSEQ multiplex PCR, amplified TCR beta CDR3 across 54 Vbeta and 13 Jbeta. TCRdb independently ran MiXCR on the immunoSEQ multiplex PCR reads; one entry per CDR3 protein. Of approximately 300,000 distinct CDR3 sequences in the sample, about nine tenths were seen once. CD8+ and CD4+ T cells taken from blood had their TCR beta sequenced. The sequenced material came from CD8+ T cells from PBMCs. This receptor was taken from a human donor with multiple sclerosis.

The CDR3 coding sequence is TGCGCCAGCAGCCAAGATGACTACAGCGAGCAGTACTTC. It is translated as CASSQDDYSEQYF. The rearrangement joins TRBV4-3 to TRBJ2-7; perhaps TRBD2 as D (5 bases). CDR1 is LGHNA, CDR2 YSLEER, per germline. The CDR3 is 13 residues long. Trimming left V 0 bases short and J 6 bases short, with 9 bases between.